This is a list of T cell receptor beta chains from one sample in a study of cytomegalovirus exposure and HLA in healthy donors. Sequencing was performed with immunoSEQ multiplex PCR; in TCRdb, only in-frame clones are kept and a portion is missing. The sample data list some 110,000 clones. Sequenced material: PBMCs. These receptor sequences come from a man aged 25-45 years in good health and CMV-seronegative. CDR3s include the opening cysteine and the closing phenylalanine or tryptophan. The order of the fields is V gene, D gene, CDR3 length, J gene, CDR3 protein, CDR3 DNA. D genes are given only for firm matches.

TRBV5-5	-	15	TRBJ2-1	CASSNPTGWWDEQFF	TGTGCCAGCAGCAACCCGACAGGTTGGTGGGATGAGCAGTTCTTC
TRBV6-4	TRBD2	16	TRBJ2-3	CASSPLIAGATDTQYF	TGTGCCAGCAGCCCGCTAATAGCGGGGGCCACAGATACGCAGTATTTT
TRBV7-3	-	14	TRBJ1-1	CASSSARGNTEAFF	TGTGCCAGCAGCTCGGCACGGGGGAACACTGAAGCTTTCTTT
TRBV5-1	-	15	TRBJ2-3	CASSLVGGAEDTQYF	TGCGCCAGCAGCTTGGTGGGGGGGGCTGAGGATACGCAGTATTTT
TRBV19	-	14	TRBJ1-1	CASYHLGVGTEAFF	TGTGCCAGCTACCACCTCGGGGTCGGGACTGAAGCTTTCTTT
TRBV10-3	TRBD2	14	TRBJ2-1	CAITGTSDNNEQFF	TGTGCCATCACTGGGACTAGCGATAACAATGAGCAGTTCTTC
TRBV5-1	TRBD1	15	TRBJ1-3	CASSTDRSSGNTIYF	TGCGCCAGCAGCACGGACAGGAGCTCTGGAAACACCATATATTTT
TRBV7-2	TRBD2	16	TRBJ2-1	CASSLSGGVTYNEQFF	TGTGCCAGCAGCTTAAGCGGGGGGGTAACCTACAATGAGCAGTTCTTC
TRBV2	-	15	TRBJ2-7	CASSQGPGDTYEQYF	TGTGCCAGCAGTCAAGGCCCAGGGGACACCTACGAGCAGTACTTC
TRBV4-1	-	15	TRBJ1-1	CASSRGQNQNTEAFF	TGCGCCAGCAGCCGAGGACAGAACCAGAACACTGAAGCTTTCTTT
TRBV11-2	TRBD2	15	TRBJ2-5	CASSFPGGGRGTQYF	TGTGCCAGCAGCTTCCCGGGCGGGGGGCGAGGGACCCAGTACTTC
TRBV7-9	TRBD2	16	TRBJ2-3	CASSLPLAGASDTQYF	TGTGCCAGCAGCTTGCCTCTAGCGGGAGCCTCAGATACGCAGTATTTT
TRBV11-2	-	12	TRBJ2-3	CASSPISDTQYF	TGTGCCAGCAGCCCTATTTCAGATACGCAGTATTTT
TRBV5-1	-	16	TRBJ2-3	CASSLADRESTDTQYF	TGCGCCAGCAGCTTGGCCGACAGAGAAAGCACAGATACGCAGTATTTT
TRBV6-6	-	16	TRBJ2-3	CASSYGGGEDTDTQYF	TGTGCCAGCAGTTACGGAGGGGGCGAAGACACAGATACGCAGTATTTT
TRBV7-9	-	15	TRBJ2-1	CASSLILEFYNEQFF	TGTGCCAGCAGCTTAATTTTAGAGTTTTACAATGAGCAGTTCTTC
TRBV6-5	TRBD1	14	TRBJ1-1	CASRRGQENTEAFF	TGTGCCAGCAGGAGAGGACAGGAGAACACTGAAGCTTTCTTT
TRBV6-5	-	15	TRBJ1-1	CASSYYQGRDTEAFF	TGTGCCAGCAGTTATTACCAGGGGCGGGACACTGAAGCTTTCTTT
TRBV5-1	-	15	TRBJ2-5	CASSPLTGLQETQYF	TGCGCCAGCAGCCCCCTGACGGGACTCCAAGAGACCCAGTACTTC
TRBV7-8	TRBD2	16	TRBJ2-2	CASSSLAGGNTGELFF	TGTGCCAGCAGCTCACTAGCGGGGGGTAACACCGGGGAGCTGTTTTTT
TRBV18	TRBD2	15	TRBJ2-3	CASSPGLAGADTQYF	TGTGCCAGCTCACCTGGACTAGCGGGTGCAGATACGCAGTATTTT
TRBV13	TRBD1	17	TRBJ1-3	CASSPTRDRVSGNTIYF	TGTGCCAGCAGCCCCACCCGGGACAGGGTCTCTGGAAACACCATATATTTT
TRBV15	TRBD1	13	TRBJ2-5	CATRPTGAETQYF	TGTGCCACCAGGCCCACAGGGGCCGAGACCCAGTACTTC
TRBV5-4	TRBD1	16	TRBJ2-2	CASSVSFDRVSGELFF	TGTGCCAGCAGCGTCTCCTTTGACAGGGTGTCCGGGGAGCTGTTTTTT
TRBV7-2	TRBD2	13	TRBJ2-7	CASSYAGGGEQYF	TGTGCCAGCAGCTACGCGGGGGGGGGCGAGCAGTACTTC
TRBV18	-	15	TRBJ1-2	CASSLSARETYGYTF	TGTGCCAGCTCACTCTCCGCACGGGAAACTTATGGCTACACCTTC
TRBV7-3	TRBD1	15	TRBJ2-7	CASSEGARGLYEQYF	TGTGCCAGCTCCGAGGGCGCCAGGGGGCTCTACGAGCAGTACTTC
TRBV5-6	-	17	TRBJ1-1	CASSIIPGEMMNTEAFF	TGTGCCAGCAGCATAATTCCCGGGGAGATGATGAACACTGAAGCTTTCTTT
TRBV6-6	-	14	TRBJ1-1	CASSYTSSGVEAFF	TGTGCCAGCAGTTACACCTCATCGGGGGTTGAAGCTTTCTTT
TRBV6-5	-	14	TRBJ2-5	CASSYSQGRETQYF	TGTGCCAGCAGTTACTCGCAGGGTCGGGAGACCCAGTACTTC
TRBV10-3	-	16	TRBJ2-2	CATGSIGERNTGELFF	TGTGCCACCGGTTCGATCGGGGAAAGGAACACCGGGGAGCTGTTTTTT
TRBV30	-	15	TRBJ1-1	CAWNLGVGSGSEAFF	TGTGCCTGGAACCTCGGGGTTGGGTCTGGGTCTGAAGCTTTCTTT
TRBV5-1	-	14	TRBJ1-1	CASSDPQGNTEAFF	TGCGCCAGCAGCGACCCACAGGGGAACACTGAAGCTTTCTTT
TRBV6-5	TRBD1	13	TRBJ1-2	CASRAGGEYGYTF	TGTGCCAGCAGGGCAGGGGGCGAATATGGCTACACCTTC
TRBV5-1	-	13	TRBJ2-5	CASSSVYQETQYF	TGCGCCAGCAGTTCAGTTTACCAAGAGACCCAGTACTTC
TRBV7-3	TRBD1	13	TRBJ1-5	CASSLQGGQPQHF	TGTGCCAGCAGCTTACAAGGGGGCCAGCCCCAGCATTTT
TRBV9	TRBD1	15	TRBJ2-1	CASSPPGTGITGLFF	TGTGCCAGCAGCCCCCCCGGGACAGGGATCACAGGTTTGTTCTTC